The T cell receptor (beta chain) under discussion was sequenced for a study of T cells in localized non-small cell lung cancer. General study findings and limits: Exceeding tumor, uninvolved adjacent lung had the highest T cell clonality.

Regarding this clone: Antigen unknown.

TCRdb keeps only in-frame clones here, not all; method: immunoSEQ multiplex PCR. The sample carries roughly 25,000 clones, around 87% recorded once. The CDR3 is made up of 18 amino acids. The V segment lost 4 bases and the J segment 0 bases; nucleotides outside the gene matches: 9. Germline V CDR1 and CDR2: LNHDA, SQIVND (reference sequence). This sequence originates from a man aged 40 to 70 with stage II lung adenocarcinoma. The sample here was PBMCs, taken before any cancer treatment. The chain carries TRBV19 and TRBJ2-3, with TRBD2 matching 11 bases. The CDR3 nucleotides are TGTGCCAGTAGTACGGCGGGGACTAGCGGAGGCAGCACAGATACGCAGTATTTT. Translation: CASSTAGTSGGSTDTQYF.